A single sample gave rise to the 30 T cell receptor beta chains below, sequenced in a study of T cells in localized non-small cell lung cancer. Assay used: immunoSEQ multiplex PCR; TCRdb lists only in-frame clones, some missing. The table records some 4,000 clones, about 38% of them present only once. This specimen consisted of lung tumor tissue, obtained before any cancer treatment. The source of these receptors is a woman aged 35-75 years with stage I lung adenocarcinoma.

The table lists this clone with a count of one. The chain links TRBV19 to TRBJ2-2; TRBD2 aligns across 8 bases. The CDR3 totals 17 residues. Germline-derived CDR1 and CDR2 are LNHDA and SQIVND (reference sequence). Unmatched junction bases numbered 16, after V lost 6 bases and J lost 7 bases. The CDR3 spells CASSREGTHPGGGELFF. The CDR3 coding sequence is TGTGCCAGTAGCCGGGAGGGGACGCACCCGGGGGGCGGGGAGCTGTTTTTT. The full variable domain, its missing parts supplied by reference TRBV19 and TRBJ2-2, is DGGITQSPKYLFRKEGQNVTLSCEQNLNHDAMYWYRQDPGQGLRLIYYSQIVNDFQKGDIAEGYSVSREKKESFPLTVTSAQKNPTAFYLCASSREGTHPGGGELFFGEGSRLTVL.

The chain employs TRBV11-3 and TRBJ2-1, with TRBD2 matching over 7 bases. From germline, CDR1 is SGHNT and CDR2 YENEEA. Losses at the gene ends were 8 bases for V and 9 bases for J; bases not matched to a gene: 13. The length of the CDR3 is 14 residues. The CDR3: CASPTRGRGSEQFF. Here the CDR3 DNA reads TGTGCCAGCCCCACGCGCGGGAGAGGCAGTGAGCAGTTCTTC.

This clone qualifies as medium-sized. The J gene is TRBJ1-2, the V gene TRBV11-3, with 7 bases aligning to TRBD1. CDR1 is SGHNT, CDR2 YENEEA, per germline. The V segment lost 5 bases and the J segment 4 bases; nucleotides outside the gene matches: 7. The CDR3 is made up of 14 amino acids. DNA for the CDR3: TGTGCCAGCAGCCGCACCTCAGGGGGCTATGGCTACACCTTC. Translation: CASSRTSGGYGYTF. Combining the CDR3 with reference TRBV11-3 and TRBJ1-2 gives the whole variable domain EAGVVQSPRYKIIEKKQPVAFWCNPISGHNTLYWYLQNLGQGPELLIRYENEEAVDDSQLPKDRFSAERLKGVDSTLKIQPAELGDSAVYLCASSRTSGGYGYTFGSGTRLTVV.

The CDR3 reads CSAADVAYEQYF. DNA for the CDR3: TGCAGCGCCGCCGACGTGGCCTACGAGCAGTACTTC. The rearrangement links TRBV29-1 to TRBJ2-7, with no clear D. Germline values: CDR1 SQVTM, CDR2 ANQGSEA. The V end was cut by 7 bases, the J end by 2 bases, with 12 bases between. The CDR3 has 12 amino acids.

This clone was counted between two and nine times. The chain employs TRBV28 and TRBJ1-2; TRBD1 might be the D (6 bases). The CDR3 has 13 amino acids. The germline V gene encodes CDR1 MDHEN and CDR2 SYDVKM. The germline V and J ends were trimmed by 6 bases and 9 bases, with 17 bases remaining between them. The CDR3 is CASRPGQPSSYTF. The DNA for the CDR3 is TGTGCCAGCAGGCCGGGACAACCAAGTAGCTACACCTTC.

This sequence joins TRBV4-1 and TRBJ2-1; 7 positions agree with TRBD2. The germline V gene encodes CDR1 MGHRA and CDR2 YSYEKL. The CDR3 covers 17 residues. With V trimmed by 2 bases and J by 9 bases, 16 bases remained unmatched. For the CDR3, the DNA is TGCGCCAGCAGCCAATTATGGGGGGGACTACGGCGTATTGAGCAGTTCTTC. It is translated as CASSQLWGGLRRIEQFF.

V usage is TRBV9 and J usage is TRBJ2-1; no firm D call. The CDR3 sequence is 13 residues long. Looked up from germline, CDR1 is SGDLS and CDR2 is YYNGEE. Trimming removed 4 bases at V and 5 bases at J, with 10 bases between. The CDR3 region is CASSSGPNNEQFF. For the CDR3, the DNA is TGTGCCAGCAGCTCGGGCCCTAACAATGAGCAGTTCTTC.

This chain joins TRBV18 and TRBJ1-4; 9 nucleotides match TRBD1. The CDR3 has 14 amino acids. Germline CDR1 and CDR2: KGHSH and LQKENI. With V trimmed by 2 bases and J by 8 bases, 3 bases remained unmatched. CDR3 residues: CASSPADRGEKLFF. CDR3 bases: TGTGCCAGCTCACCAGCGGACAGGGGAGAAAAACTGTTTTTT.

The chain employs TRBV28 and TRBJ2-7; a possible D gene is TRBD2 (6 bases). CDR3 length equals 15 residues. Trimming stripped 4 bases from V and 4 bases from J, with 17 bases between. CDR1 and CDR2 (germline): MDHEN, SYDVKM. Written as DNA, the CDR3 is TGTGCCAGCAGTTCAACTCCGGGACTCGGTTACGAGCAGTACTTC. It yields the protein CASSSTPGLGYEQYF. Supplemented by reference TRBV28 and TRBJ2-7, the full variable domain reads DVKVTQSSRYLVKRTGEKVFLECVQDMDHENMFWYRQDPGLGLRLIYFSYDVKMKEKGDIPEGYSVSREKKERFSLILESASTNQTSMYLCASSSTPGLGYEQYFGPGTRLTVT.

There are a few counts of this clone. The V gene is TRBV5-1, the J gene TRBJ2-3; D is tentatively TRBD1 or TRBD2 (5 bases each). The V gene lost 1 base and the J gene lost 2 bases, with 14 bases spanning the gap. The CDR3 loop spans 16 amino acids. CDR1 and CDR2 (germline): SGHRS, YFSETQ. CDR3 in amino acids: CASSLLRLGDTDTQYF. The CDR3 coding sequence is TGCGCCAGCAGCTTGTTGCGTCTGGGGGACACAGATACGCAGTATTTT.

This clone was picked up a small number of times. The V call is TRBV15, the J call TRBJ2-1; the match to TRBD2 covers 12 bases. This CDR3 has 19 residues. Trimming at V came to 3 bases and at J to 7 bases, leaving 16 bases not matched to a gene. Germline CDR1 reads LNHNV; CDR2 reads YYDKDF (reference sequence). The CDR3 nucleotides are TGTGCCACCAGCAGGTCTCATCGGGGGGCTAGCGGGAGGGGAAATGAGCAGTTCTTC. Its translation is CATSRSHRGASGRGNEQFF. The entire variable domain, with the rest obtained from reference TRBV15 and TRBJ2-1, is as follows: DAMVIQNPRYQVTQFGKPVTLSCSQTLNHNVMYWYQQKSSQAPKLLFHYYDKDFNNEADTPDNFQSRRPNTSFCFLDIRSPGLGDTAMYLCATSRSHRGASGRGNEQFFGPGTRLTVL.

This clone was detected only a few times. The chain couples TRBV19 to TRBJ2-7, with a possible D match to TRBD2 (5 bases). In germline, CDR1 is LNHDA, CDR2 SQIVND (reference sequence). This CDR3 is built from 13 residues. V was cut by 2 bases and J by 5 bases, with 10 bases left in between. For the CDR3, the DNA is TGTGCCAGTAGTATAACCTCGGAGGACGAGCAGTACTTC. It encodes CASSITSEDEQYF. The full variable domain, completed using reference TRBV19 and TRBJ2-7, is DGGITQSPKYLFRKEGQNVTLSCEQNLNHDAMYWYRQDPGQGLRLIYYSQIVNDFQKGDIAEGYSVSREKKESFPLTVTSAQKNPTAFYLCASSITSEDEQYFGPGTRLTVT.

The genes are TRBV28 and TRBJ2-5; the match to TRBD2 covers 13 bases. The CDR3 contains 19 residues. V was clipped by 6 bases and J by 2 bases; unmatched bases: 15. CDR1 and CDR2 (germline): MDHEN, SYDVKM. The CDR3 sequence: CASSHYTGTSGTPQETQYF. CDR3 nucleotides: TGTGCCAGCAGCCACTACACCGGGACTAGCGGGACGCCGCAAGAGACCCAGTACTTC.

This clone has a handful of counts. The chain carries TRBV16 and TRBJ2-7; the match to TRBD2 covers 13 bases. The germline gives CDR1 KGHSY, CDR2 FQNENV. The CDR3 runs to 15 residues. V was clipped by 2 bases and J by 4 bases; unmatched bases: 2. CDR3 in DNA: TGTGCCAGCAGCCAAGAGACTAGCGGGAGGTACGAGCAGTACTTC. Amino acids: CASSQETSGRYEQYF.

V and J are TRBV19 and TRBJ1-5, with D maybe TRBD1 (5 bases). V lost 3 bases and J 5 bases, leaving 17 bases between the germline ends. The length of the CDR3 is 16 residues. Germline values: CDR1 LNHDA, CDR2 SQIVND (reference sequence). CDR3 region: CASSMLAGRMDQPQHF. The CDR3 DNA follows: TGTGCCAGTAGTATGTTAGCAGGGAGGATGGATCAGCCCCAGCATTTT.

The gene calls are TRBV6-8 and TRBJ2-7, with 8 bases aligning to TRBD2. The junction had 20 bases not matched to a gene; V was cut back by 5 bases and J by 5 bases. Germline-derived CDR1 and CDR2 are MNHGY and SAAAGT. This CDR3 has 18 residues. CDR3 nucleotides: TGTGCCAGCAGTCTTACAGGGAGCCCTGGCGGGAGGACGAACGAGCAGTACTTC. It yields the protein CASSLTGSPGGRTNEQYF.

The CDR3 here is CASRPSTGGRNEQYF. The CDR3 DNA reads TGTGCCAGCAGACCCTCGACAGGGGGCAGGAACGAGCAGTACTTC. The rearrangement uses TRBV28 and TRBJ2-7; 10 positions match TRBD1. The J segment lost 5 bases and the V segment lost 6 bases, leaving 10 bases of the junction unmatched. The CDR3 has 15 amino acids. CDR1 and CDR2 from the germline V gene are MDHEN and SYDVKM.

In this sample, this clone is medium-sized. This chain uses TRBV7-2 with TRBJ2-5; 10 bases match TRBD2. This CDR3 region has 13 residues. V dropped 5 bases and J dropped 5; count of bases not matched to a gene: 2. From germline, CDR1 is SGHTA and CDR2 FQGNSA. CDR3 protein: CASSRSGRETQYF. The CDR3 DNA sequence: TGTGCCAGCAGCCGTAGCGGGAGGGAGACCCAGTACTTC. Full variable domain (rest looked up from reference TRBV7-2 and TRBJ2-5): GAGVSQSPSNKVTEKGKDVELRCDPISGHTALYWYRQSLGQGLEFLIYFQGNSAPDKSGLPSDRFSAERTGGSVSTLTIQRTQQEDSAVYLCASSRSGRETQYFGPGTRLLVL.

This clone was seen more than once but under ten times. The chain is built from TRBV4-1 and TRBJ2-5; possible D gene TRBD2, 6 bases. From germline, CDR1 is MGHRA and CDR2 YSYEKL. V lost 4 bases, J lost 3 bases, and 15 bases lay in between. This CDR3 is 15 amino acids long. The DNA for the CDR3 is TGCGCCAGCAGCCTCCGGGGACTGGACAAAGAGACCCAGTACTTC. The encoded protein is CASSLRGLDKETQYF.

This clone has more than one count but fewer than ten. The chain's CDR3 is CASRKQGAGEKLFF. The CDR3 DNA follows: TGTGCCAGCAGGAAACAGGGGGCGGGTGAAAAACTGTTTTTT. J is TRBJ1-4 and V is TRBV28; 9 bases match TRBD1. Germline assignment: CDR1 MDHEN and CDR2 SYDVKM. The CDR3 spans 14 residues. V dropped 6 bases and J dropped 7; count of bases not matched to a gene: 6. The full variable domain, completed using reference TRBV28 and TRBJ1-4, is DVKVTQSSRYLVKRTGEKVFLECVQDMDHENMFWYRQDPGLGLRLIYFSYDVKMKEKGDIPEGYSVSREKKERFSLILESASTNQTSMYLCASRKQGAGEKLFFGSGTQLSVL.

This chain connects TRBV11-3 to TRBJ2-7; the D gene is possibly TRBD2 (5 bases). The germline V and J ends were trimmed by 2 bases and 9 bases, with 26 bases remaining between them. CDR1 and CDR2 from the germline V gene are SGHNT and YENEEA. This CDR3 spans 17 amino acids. The CDR3 region has the DNA TGTGCCAGCAGCTTATTTGCTCGACTTCGGGGATCGCCAGTGCAGTACTTC. This sequence encodes CASSLFARLRGSPVQYF.

This clone showed up just a few times. The chain couples TRBV6-8 to TRBJ1-1, with D maybe TRBD1 (6 bases). The ends were cut back, 8 bases at V and 0 bases at J, with 16 bases in the middle. Germline V gene sequence: CDR1 MNHGY, CDR2 SAAAGT. CDR3 length: 15 amino acids. The CDR3 DNA reads as TGTGCCAGCCTCGGCAGGGGATTTATGAACACTGAAGCTTTCTTT. This sequence encodes CASLGRGFMNTEAFF.

This clone was detected only a few times. V and J are TRBV18 and TRBJ2-7; TRBD2 agrees at 8 bases. J lost 3 bases, V lost 8 bases, and 6 bases had no gene match. This CDR3 spans 13 amino acids. In germline, CDR1 is KGHSH, CDR2 LQKENI. The CDR3 DNA sequence: TGTGCCAGCCAACTAGCGGCAAACTACGAGCAGTACTTC. As protein: CASQLAANYEQYF.

CDR3 coding DNA: TGTGCCAGTAGGGGGAACAGGGAGAATCAGCCCCAGCATTTT. It is translated as CASRGNRENQPQHF. The gene calls are TRBV19 and TRBJ1-5; tentatively, D is TRBD1 (6 bases). The CDR3 consists of 14 residues. From germline, CDR1 is LNHDA and CDR2 SQIVND (reference sequence). V was trimmed by 6 bases and J by 4 bases, leaving 13 bases between them.

The chain couples TRBV5-1 to TRBJ1-2; D perhaps matches TRBD1 (6 bases). The CDR3 extends over 15 amino acids. CDR1 is SGHRS, CDR2 YFSETQ, per germline. V lost 4 bases, J lost 4 bases, and 17 bases lay in between. The CDR3 reads CASSPRSGQTYGYTF. The DNA for the CDR3 is TGCGCCAGCAGCCCCCGCAGCGGACAGACCTATGGCTACACCTTC.

CDR3 DNA: TGCGCCAGCAGTCAATCTCCCTTAATACCCGCGGGCACAGATACGCAGTATTTT. Protein: CASSQSPLIPAGTDTQYF. The gene calls are TRBV23-1 and TRBJ2-3; no clear D gene. TRBV23-1 is an ORF; its function is uncertain. CDR3 length equals 18 residues. The V end lost 0 bases, the J end lost 1 base, and 17 bases lay between the germline ends.

As to this clone: Its ends do not fully match the called genes, so a read error is possible. The V and J genes are TRBV27 and TRBJ1-4; D is uncertain. Germline CDR1 and CDR2: MNHEY and SMNVEV (reference sequence). The CDR3 is 15 residues long. CDR3: CATSDFPPPNEKLFF. The CDR3 bases are TGTGCCACCAGTGATTTTCCGCCCCCCAATGAAAAACTGTTTTTT.

This chain links TRBV15 with TRBJ2-1; possible D gene TRBD2, 6 bases. CDR3 size: 15 residues. Trimming took 0 bases from V and 3 from J, leaving 9 bases between them. Per the germline V gene, CDR1 is LNHNV and CDR2 is YYDKDF (reference sequence). As DNA, the CDR3 is TGTGCCACCAGCAGAGAGCGGGGTAACTACAATGAGCAGTTCTTC. Amino acid sequence: CATSRERGNYNEQFF. Full variable domain (outside the CDR3, taken from reference TRBV15 and TRBJ2-1): DAMVIQNPRYQVTQFGKPVTLSCSQTLNHNVMYWYQQKSSQAPKLLFHYYDKDFNNEADTPDNFQSRRPNTSFCFLDIRSPGLGDTAMYLCATSRERGNYNEQFFGPGTRLTVL.

The chain carries TRBV30 and TRBJ2-5, with D maybe TRBD2 (6 bases). V lost 4 bases to trimming and J lost 7 bases, with 22 bases between them. This CDR3 has 15 amino acids. Germline V gene sequence: CDR1 GTSNPN, CDR2 SVGIG (reference sequence). DNA for the CDR3: TGTGCCTGGACTGGGAAAGGAGCTGCCGGGGGGACCCAGTACTTC. Amino acid sequence: CAWTGKGAAGGTQYF.

The CDR3 sequence is CASSLEVYNEQFF. DNA for the CDR3: TGTGCCAGCAGTTTGGAAGTTTACAATGAGCAGTTCTTC. This chain connects TRBV28 to TRBJ2-1; D remains unclear. Germline CDR1 and CDR2: MDHEN and SYDVKM. V shed 3 bases and J shed 4 bases, with 7 bases lying between them. This CDR3 is 13 amino acids long.